This section outlines one TCR beta chain sequence together with its context. Original analysis: Researchers report that nucleated cell counts were estimated from reference gene primer amplification. Clones were sequenced by immunoSEQ multiplex PCR, and TCRdb holds only the in-frame ones, with some missing. The V and J calls and the clone size are those of that table, but D and trimming were determined from the DNA. The sample lists about 50,000 clones, more than 70% occurring once. This sample stems from a study of blood T cell repertoires in COVID-19. This sequence was found in a woman aged 55-69 years with acute or convalescent COVID-19. Sequenced sample: peripheral blood.

The CDR3 sequence is CASSQSLTGDSNQPQHF. The CDR3 DNA reads TGCGCCAGCAGTCAATCGCTCACAGGGGATAGCAATCAGCCCCAGCATTTT. The J gene is TRBJ1-5, the V gene TRBV23-1, with 7 bases matching TRBD1. TRBV23-1 is assigned to the ORF class and has an uncertain function. With V trimmed by 0 bases and J by 0 bases, 5 bases remained unmatched. This CDR3 has 17 amino acids.